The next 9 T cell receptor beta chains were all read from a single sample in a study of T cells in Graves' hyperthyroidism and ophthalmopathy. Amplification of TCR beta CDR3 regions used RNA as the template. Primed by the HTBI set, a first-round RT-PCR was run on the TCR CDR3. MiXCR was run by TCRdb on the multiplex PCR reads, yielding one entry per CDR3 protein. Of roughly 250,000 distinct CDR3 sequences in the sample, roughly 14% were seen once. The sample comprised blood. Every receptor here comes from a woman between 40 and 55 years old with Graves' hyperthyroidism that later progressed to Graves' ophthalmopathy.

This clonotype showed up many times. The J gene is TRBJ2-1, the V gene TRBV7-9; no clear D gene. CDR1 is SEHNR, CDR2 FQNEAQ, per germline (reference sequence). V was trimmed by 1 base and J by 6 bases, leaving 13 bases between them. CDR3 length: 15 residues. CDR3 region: CASSLDPWPSNEQFF. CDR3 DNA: TGTGCCAGCAGCTTAGACCCGTGGCCGTCCAATGAGCAGTTCTTC.

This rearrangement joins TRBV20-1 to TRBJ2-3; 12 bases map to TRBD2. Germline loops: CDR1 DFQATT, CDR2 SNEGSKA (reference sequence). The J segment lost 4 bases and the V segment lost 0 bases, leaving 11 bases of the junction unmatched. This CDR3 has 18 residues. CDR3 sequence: CSARETFPGLAGADTQYF. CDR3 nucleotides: TGCAGTGCTAGAGAGACGTTTCCGGGACTAGCGGGCGCAGATACGCAGTATTTT.

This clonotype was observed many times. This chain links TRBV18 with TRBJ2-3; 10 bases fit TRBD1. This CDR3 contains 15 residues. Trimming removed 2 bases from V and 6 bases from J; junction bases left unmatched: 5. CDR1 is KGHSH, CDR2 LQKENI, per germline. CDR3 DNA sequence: TGTGCCAGCTCACCATCGGGGACAGGGGCGGATACGCAGTATTTT. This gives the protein CASSPSGTGADTQYF.

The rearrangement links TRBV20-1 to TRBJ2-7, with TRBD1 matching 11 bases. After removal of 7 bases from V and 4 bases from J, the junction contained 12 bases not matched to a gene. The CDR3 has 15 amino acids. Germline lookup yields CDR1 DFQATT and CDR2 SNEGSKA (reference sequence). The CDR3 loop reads CSVIGGTGGTYEQYF. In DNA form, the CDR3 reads TGCAGTGTAATAGGGGGGACAGGGGGGACATACGAGCAGTACTTC.

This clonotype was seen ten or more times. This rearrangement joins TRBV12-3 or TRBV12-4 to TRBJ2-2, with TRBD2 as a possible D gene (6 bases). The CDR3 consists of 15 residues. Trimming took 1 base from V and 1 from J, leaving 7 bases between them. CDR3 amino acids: CASSLGRGNTGELFF. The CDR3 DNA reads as TGTGCCAGCAGTTTAGGGCGGGGGAACACCGGGGAGCTGTTTTTT.

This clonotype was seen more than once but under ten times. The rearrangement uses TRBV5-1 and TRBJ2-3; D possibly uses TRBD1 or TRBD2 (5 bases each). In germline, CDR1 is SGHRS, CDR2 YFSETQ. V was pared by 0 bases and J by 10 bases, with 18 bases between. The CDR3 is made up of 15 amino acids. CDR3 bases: TGCGCCAGCAGCTTGGAAGTAGGGGAGAGTCGATCGCAGTATTTT. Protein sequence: CASSLEVGESRSQYF.

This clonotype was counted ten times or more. The CDR3: CASSQGWGQPQHF. CDR3 bases: TGTGCCAGCAGCCAAGGGTGGGGTCAGCCCCAGCATTTT. This sequence joins TRBV14 and TRBJ1-5; D ambiguous. Germline loops: CDR1 SGHDN, CDR2 FVKESK. The CDR3 runs 13 residues. V gave up 1 base and J gave up 6 bases, with 7 bases separating them.

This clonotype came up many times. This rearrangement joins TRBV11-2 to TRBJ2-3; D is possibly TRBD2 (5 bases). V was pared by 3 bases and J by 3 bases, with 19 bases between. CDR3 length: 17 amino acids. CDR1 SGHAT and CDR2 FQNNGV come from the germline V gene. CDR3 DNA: TGTGCCAGCAGCTTGGTAGGGAGATCCTACCCAACAGATACGCAGTATTTT. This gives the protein CASSLVGRSYPTDTQYF.

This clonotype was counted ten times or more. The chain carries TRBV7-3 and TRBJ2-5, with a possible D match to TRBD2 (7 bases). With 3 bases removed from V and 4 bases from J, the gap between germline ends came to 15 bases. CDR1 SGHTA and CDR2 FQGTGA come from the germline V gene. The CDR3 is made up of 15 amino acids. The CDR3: CASSLGGGAGETQYF. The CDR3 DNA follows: TGTGCCAGCAGCTTGGGAGGGGGAGCCGGAGAGACCCAGTACTTC. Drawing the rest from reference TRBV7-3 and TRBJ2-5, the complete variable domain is GAGVSQTPSNKVTEKGKYVELRCDPISGHTALYWYRQSLGQGPEFLIYFQGTGAADDSGLPNDRFFAVRPEGSVSTLKIQRTERGDSAVYLCASSLGGGAGETQYFGPGTRLLVL.